The 8 T cell receptor beta chains in this list originate from one sample, sequenced in a study of read filtering for tumor transcriptome and immune sequencing. Molecular barcoded adaptors covering alpha/delta and beta/gamma chains were used on around 400 ng RNA. TCRdb independently ran MiXCR on the reads; one entry per CDR3 protein. The data hold tens of thousands of distinct CDR3 sequences, with approximately 20% observed a single time. Sequencing was done on a sample of a population of CD138-negative cells sorted from bone marrow. These receptors were collected from a donor aged 40 or older with multiple myeloma.

The count of this clonotype is one. The V call is TRBV6-5, the J call TRBJ1-2; TRBD1 aligns across 8 bases. This CDR3 comprises 14 residues. The ends lost 6 bases at V and 8 bases at J; junction bases unmatched: 11. The germline gives CDR1 MNHEY, CDR2 SVGAGI. The CDR3 sequence: CASRVSQGARGYTF. The CDR3 DNA reads TGTGCCAGCAGAGTATCCCAGGGGGCGAGGGGCTACACCTTC.

This clonotype was recorded at least ten times. The chain joins TRBV10-3 to TRBJ2-7, with 7 bases identical to TRBD1. CDR1 is ENHRY and CDR2 is SYGVKD in the germline V gene. The CDR3 consists of 12 residues. V shed 4 bases and J 7 bases; nucleotides not matched to a gene: 4. CDR3 sequence: CAISVKGAEQYF. The DNA of the CDR3 is TGTGCCATCAGTGTTAAGGGGGCTGAGCAGTACTTC.

This clonotype has a count of ten or more. The V and J genes are TRBV27 and TRBJ2-7; D is unresolved. V was pared by 5 bases and J by 5 bases, with 19 bases between. This CDR3 comprises 15 residues. The germline gives CDR1 MNHEY, CDR2 SMNVEV (reference sequence). The chain's CDR3 is CASSGRVRTHHEQYF. The CDR3 coding sequence is TGTGCCAGCAGTGGTAGGGTTCGGACCCACCACGAGCAGTACTTC.

This clonotype was observed at least ten times. J is TRBJ2-2 and V is TRBV28, with TRBD1 as a possible D gene (7 bases). Germline loops: CDR1 MDHEN, CDR2 SYDVKM. V gave up 5 bases and J gave up 1 base, with 11 bases separating them. The CDR3 extends over 15 amino acids. CDR3 sequence (DNA): TGTGCCAGCAGTCCAGGGGGGAGGAACACCGGGGAGCTGTTTTTT. Translated: CASSPGGRNTGELFF.

This clonotype appeared many times. The gene calls are TRBV12-3 or TRBV12-4 and TRBJ1-2, with a tentative D call TRBD1 (5 bases). Trimming cost V 3 bases and J 8 bases, with 10 bases left between them. CDR3 length: 12 residues. The CDR3 DNA is TGTGCCAGCAGTTTTGGGGGTAACGGCTACACCTTC. Protein product: CASSFGGNGYTF.

This clonotype was recorded many times. The V and J genes are TRBV6-1 and TRBJ1-1; D is ambiguous. The germline V gene has CDR1 MNHNS and CDR2 SASEGT. Trimming pared 8 bases from V and 5 bases from J, leaving 12 bases between. The CDR3 consists of 12 residues. Here the CDR3 reads CASRRGSTEAFF. As DNA, the CDR3 is TGTGCCAGCCGGCGCGGCAGTACTGAAGCTTTCTTT.

This clonotype has a handful of counts. The chain recombines TRBV9 with TRBJ2-5, with D perhaps matching TRBD2 (6 bases). This CDR3 is 16 amino acids long. Looked up from germline, CDR1 is SGDLS and CDR2 is YYNGEE. Trimming stripped 4 bases from V and 1 base from J, with 17 bases between. CDR3 in amino acids: CASSPFLLGSQETQYF. In DNA form, the CDR3 reads TGTGCCAGCAGCCCCTTTTTACTCGGGAGCCAAGAGACCCAGTACTTC.

This clonotype was recorded at least ten times. This chain connects TRBV3-1 to TRBJ2-3; no definite D call. V was shortened by 0 bases and J by 0 bases, with 10 bases between the two germline ends. CDR1 LGHDT and CDR2 YNNKEL come from the germline V gene (reference sequence). This CDR3 has 16 residues. CDR3 loop: CASSQDKLTSTDTQYF. CDR3 nucleotides: TGTGCCAGCAGCCAAGATAAGCTTACTAGCACAGATACGCAGTATTTT.